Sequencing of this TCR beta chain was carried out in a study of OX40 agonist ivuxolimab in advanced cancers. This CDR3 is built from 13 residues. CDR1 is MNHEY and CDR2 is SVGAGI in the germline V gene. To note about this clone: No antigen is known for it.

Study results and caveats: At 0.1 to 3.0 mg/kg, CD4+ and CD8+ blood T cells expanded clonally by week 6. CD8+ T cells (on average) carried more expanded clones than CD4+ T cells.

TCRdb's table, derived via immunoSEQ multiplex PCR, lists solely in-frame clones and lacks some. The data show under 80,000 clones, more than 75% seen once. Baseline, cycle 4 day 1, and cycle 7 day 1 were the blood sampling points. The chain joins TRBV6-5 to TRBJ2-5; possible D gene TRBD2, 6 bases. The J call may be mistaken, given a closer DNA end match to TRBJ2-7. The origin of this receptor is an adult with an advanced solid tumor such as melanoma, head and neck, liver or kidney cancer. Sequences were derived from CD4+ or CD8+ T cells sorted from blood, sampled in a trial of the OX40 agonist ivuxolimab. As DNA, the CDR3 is TGTGCCAGCAGTGTCGGAGGGGCCTACGAGCAGTACTTC. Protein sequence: CASSVGGAYEQYF.